Following are 8 T cell receptor beta chains from one sample sequenced in a study of blood T cells in healthy people across ages. For the second PCR, which ran for about 7 to 12 cycles, a sample-barcoded 5' primer and a J-beta primer mix were used. TCRdb used MiXCR to reprocess the 5' RACE reads, holding one entry per CDR3 protein. The table lists roughly 1.4 million distinct CDR3 sequences, almost 60% of them singletons. Sequencing was carried out using blood. These TCRs come from a man younger than 35 in good health.

V gene TRBV29-1 combines with J gene TRBJ2-7, with 7 bases fitting TRBD1. V lost 6 bases and J lost 5; bases outside the gene matches: 10. The CDR3 extends over 13 amino acids. Per the germline V gene, CDR1 is SQVTM and CDR2 is ANQGSEA. The CDR3 here is CSVRYATGNEQYF. In nucleotides, the CDR3 is TGCAGCGTGCGTTACGCGACAGGGAACGAGCAGTACTTC.

The chain employs TRBV6-1 and TRBJ2-1, with 12 bases lining up with TRBD2. This CDR3 is 16 amino acids long. The V and J ends lost 6 bases and 15 bases, in that order; junction bases with no gene match: 18. Germline V gene data show CDR1 as MNHNS and CDR2 as SASEGT. The CDR3 protein is CASRGAEASGRAGMFF. The CDR3 bases are TGTGCCAGCAGGGGAGCCGAAGCTAGCGGGAGGGCCGGGATGTTCTTC.

The chain has TRBV20-1 and TRBJ2-7; the match to TRBD1 covers 9 bases. This CDR3 is 17 amino acids long. CDR1 and CDR2 from the germline V gene are DFQATT and SNEGSKA (reference sequence). J gave up 2 bases and V 4 bases, and 15 bases lay outside the gene matches. The CDR3: CSATRITGTGSTYEQYF. DNA for the CDR3: TGCAGTGCTACTAGAATCACCGGGACAGGGAGTACCTACGAGCAGTACTTC.

The chain is built from TRBV7-2 and TRBJ1-1; a possible D gene is TRBD1 (6 bases). The V end lost 4 bases, the J end lost 0 bases, and 12 bases lay between the germline ends. The CDR3 runs to 15 residues. Germline assignment: CDR1 SGHTA and CDR2 FQGNSA. The CDR3 spells CASSSQGRMNTEAFF. The CDR3 DNA is TGTGCCAGCAGCTCTCAGGGGAGGATGAACACTGAAGCTTTCTTT. Complete variable domain (other parts from reference TRBV7-2 and TRBJ1-1): GAGVSQSPSNKVTEKGKDVELRCDPISGHTALYWYRQSLGQGLEFLIYFQGNSAPDKSGLPSDRFSAERTGGSVSTLTIQRTQQEDSAVYLCASSSQGRMNTEAFFGQGTRLTVV.

The J gene is TRBJ1-4, the V gene TRBV20-1, with a weak D call TRBD1 (5 bases). V was clipped by 0 bases and J by 6 bases, with 17 bases between them. The CDR3 totals 16 residues. The germline gives CDR1 DFQATT, CDR2 SNEGSKA (reference sequence). This CDR3 reads CSARDRRVLGDEKLFF. Here the CDR3 DNA reads TGCAGTGCTAGAGACCGCCGCGTCCTAGGGGATGAAAAACTGTTTTTT.

The count of this clonotype is one. The genes are TRBV11-2 and TRBJ1-4, with unresolved D. Germline V gene lookup returns CDR1 SGHAT and CDR2 FQNNGV. V was shortened by 2 bases and J by 7 bases, with 23 bases between the two germline ends. The CDR3 is 18 residues long. CDR3 in DNA: TGTGCCAGCAGCTTAAAAGGCCCTAGTATAGGCTCCGGTGAAAAACTGTTTTTT. This codes for CASSLKGPSIGSGEKLFF.

In DNA form, the CDR3 reads TGTGCCAGCAGTTCAGGAGGGAGCGTCTACAATGAGCAGTTCTTC. Protein sequence: CASSSGGSVYNEQFF. V is TRBV27 and J is TRBJ2-1, with a tentative D call TRBD2 (6 bases). CDR3 size: 15 residues. Per the germline V gene, CDR1 is MNHEY and CDR2 is SMNVEV (reference sequence). Trimming stripped 4 bases from V and 3 bases from J, with 13 bases between.

This rearrangement joins TRBV7-6 to TRBJ2-3; D unresolved. The CDR3 runs to 14 residues. Trimming took 6 bases from V and 6 from J, leaving 16 bases between them. Germline-derived CDR1 and CDR2 are SGHVS and FNYEAQ. The CDR3 DNA reads TGTGCCAGCAGGCCTGGGCAGGACGGGGATACGCAGTATTTT. Protein: CASRPGQDGDTQYF.